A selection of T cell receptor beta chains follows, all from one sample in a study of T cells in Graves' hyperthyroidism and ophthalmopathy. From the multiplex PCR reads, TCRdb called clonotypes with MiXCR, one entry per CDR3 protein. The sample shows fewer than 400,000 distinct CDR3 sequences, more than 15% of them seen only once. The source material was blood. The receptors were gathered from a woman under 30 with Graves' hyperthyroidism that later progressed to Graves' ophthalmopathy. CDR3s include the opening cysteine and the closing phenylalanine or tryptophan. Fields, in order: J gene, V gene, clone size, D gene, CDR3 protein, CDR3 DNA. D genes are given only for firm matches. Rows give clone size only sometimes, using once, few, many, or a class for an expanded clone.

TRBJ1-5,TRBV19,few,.,CASSIWGSSNQPQHF,TGTGCCAGTAGTATATGGGGTAGTAGCAATCAGCCCCAGCATTTT
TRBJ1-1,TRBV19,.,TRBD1,CASGTGVNTEAFF,TGTGCCAGCGGGACAGGGGTTAACACTGAAGCTTTCTTT
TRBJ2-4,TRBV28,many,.,CASSSGENIQYF,TGTGCCAGCAGTTCAGGGGAAAACATTCAGTACTTC
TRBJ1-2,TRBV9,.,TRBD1,CASSVDGGQVYGYTF,TGTGCCAGCAGCGTAGATGGGGGACAGGTCTATGGCTACACCTTC
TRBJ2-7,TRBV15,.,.,CATSRLGQPEQYF,TGTGCCACCAGCAGACTTGGGCAGCCGGAGCAGTACTTC
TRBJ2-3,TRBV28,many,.,CASSFPGPGKGLRYDTQYF,TGTGCCAGCAGTTTCCCCGGCCCCGGGAAGGGTCTGCGATATGATACGCAGTATTTT
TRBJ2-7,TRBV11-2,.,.,CASSLTTSRQYF,TGTGCCAGCAGCCTCACGACGAGTAGGCAGTACTTC
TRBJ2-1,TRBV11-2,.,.,CASSLDLGIGTNGDEQFF,TGTGCCAGCAGCTTAGACCTGGGGATAGGGACCAACGGCGATGAGCAGTTCTTC
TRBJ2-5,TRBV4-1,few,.,CASSQEGSRGETQYF,TGCGCCAGCAGCCAAGAAGGGTCAAGGGGGGAGACCCAGTACTTC
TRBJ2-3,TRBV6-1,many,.,CASSKGLRTDTQYF,TGTGCCAGCAGCAAGGGACTCCGCACAGATACGCAGTATTTT
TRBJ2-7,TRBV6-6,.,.,CASSYSFSRERSYEQYF,TGTGCCAGCAGTTACTCCTTTTCACGTGAACGGTCCTACGAGCAGTACTTC
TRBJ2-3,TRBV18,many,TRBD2,CASSPSWGGSSDTQYF,TGTGCCAGCTCACCATCTTGGGGCGGGAGCTCAGATACGCAGTATTTT
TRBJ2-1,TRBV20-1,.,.,CSARQGGTYNEQFF,TGCAGTGCTAGACAGGGGGGCACCTACAATGAGCAGTTCTTC
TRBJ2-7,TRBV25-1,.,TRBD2,CASSEIAGAYEQYF,TGTGCCAGCAGTGAGATAGCGGGAGCCTACGAGCAGTACTTC
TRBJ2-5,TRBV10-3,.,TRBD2,CAISESTSGRRVETQYF,TGTGCCATCAGTGAGTCGACTAGCGGGAGAAGGGTGGAGACCCAGTACTTC
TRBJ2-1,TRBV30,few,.,CAWSGETIGTEPSYNEQFF,TGTGCCTGGTCTGGTGAGACTATCGGGACCGAACCCTCCTACAATGAGCAGTTCTTC
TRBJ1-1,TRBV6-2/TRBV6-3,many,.,CASSYSAGTAMVRAFF,TGTGCCAGCAGTTACTCCGCCGGGACCGCTATGGTGAGGGCTTTCTTT
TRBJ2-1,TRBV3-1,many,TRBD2,CASSQEGLAGYNEQFF,TGTGCCAGCAGCCAAGAGGGACTAGCGGGTTACAATGAGCAGTTCTTC
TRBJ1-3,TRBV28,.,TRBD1,CASSLGTGRNTIYF,TGTGCCAGCAGTTTGGGGACAGGGAGAAACACCATATATTTT
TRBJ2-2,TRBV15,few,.,CATSRVPGGGNTGELFF,TGTGCCACCAGCAGAGTCCCCGGTGGAGGGAACACCGGGGAGCTGTTTTTT
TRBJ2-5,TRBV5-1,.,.,CASSLTKGGETQYF,TGCGCCAGCAGCCTGACCAAAGGAGGCGAGACCCAGTACTTC
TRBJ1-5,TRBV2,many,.,CASSEERGPILPQHF,TGTGCCAGCAGTGAAGAACGGGGCCCCATTCTGCCCCAGCATTTT
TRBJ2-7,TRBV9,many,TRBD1,CASSPRGVGTGGLSEQYF,TGTGCCAGCAGCCCCCGCGGGGTCGGGACAGGGGGATTATCCGAGCAGTACTTC
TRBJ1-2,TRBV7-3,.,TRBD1,CASSLLPGQGNGYTF,TGTGCCAGCAGCTTACTTCCGGGACAGGGGAACGGCTACACCTTC